A single sample gave rise to the 29 T cell receptor beta chains below, sequenced in a study of cytomegalovirus exposure and HLA in healthy donors. The study ran its PCR with 60 Vbeta and 13 Jbeta primers. Data came from immunoSEQ multiplex PCR; TCRdb stores just in-frame clones and leaves some out. The sample consists of over 80,000 clones, 65% to 80% of them appearing once. The sample consisted of PBMCs. These receptors came from a man aged 35-49 years in good health and CMV-seronegative.

This clone was recorded a few times. CDR3 in DNA: TGTGCCAGCAGCTCCCGGGCGCGAGGGGGAAGGACTGAAGCTTTCTTT. Amino acid sequence: CASSSRARGGRTEAFF. The chain has TRBV7-2 and TRBJ1-1; D might be TRBD1 (6 bases). Germline assignment: CDR1 SGHTA and CDR2 FQGNSA. V dropped 4 bases and J dropped 5 bases, with 20 bases sitting between them. This CDR3 comprises 16 residues.

The gene calls are TRBV7-2 and TRBJ2-2; D is unresolved. Trimming removed 0 bases at V and 0 bases at J, with 8 bases between. Germline CDR1 SGHTA, CDR2 FQGNSA. The CDR3 spans 16 residues. DNA for the CDR3: TGTGCCAGCAGCTTAGCGAGGATCGCGAACACCGGGGAGCTGTTTTTT. It yields the protein CASSLARIANTGELFF.

J is TRBJ2-2 and V is TRBV6-5; D ambiguous. In germline, CDR1 is MNHEY, CDR2 SVGAGI. V lost 2 bases and J 5 bases, leaving 12 bases between the germline ends. The CDR3 is made up of 15 amino acids. The CDR3 DNA reads as TGTGCCAGCAGTTACCCACTCGCGGCGACCGGGGAGCTGTTTTTT. It encodes CASSYPLAATGELFF.

The V gene is TRBV28, the J gene TRBJ2-7, with 9 bases aligning to TRBD2. This CDR3 is built from 14 residues. CDR1 MDHEN and CDR2 SYDVKM come from the germline V gene. The V and J ends lost 3 bases and 3 bases, in that order; junction bases with no gene match: 3. CDR3 loop: CASSFETSGYEQYF. The CDR3 DNA follows: TGTGCCAGCAGTTTCGAGACTAGCGGCTACGAGCAGTACTTC.

The chain couples TRBV29-1 to TRBJ2-7; 7 positions agree with TRBD2. This CDR3 contains 13 residues. CDR1 and CDR2 (germline): SQVTM, ANQGSEA. V was pared by 4 bases and J by 2 bases, with 5 bases of the junction left unmatched. The CDR3 coding sequence is TGCAGCGTTGGGGGGGGGACTACCTACGAGCAGTACTTC. This translates into CSVGGGTTYEQYF.

This rearrangement joins TRBV7-8 to TRBJ2-1; 7 bases map to TRBD2. The germline V gene has CDR1 SGHVS and CDR2 FQNEAQ. The CDR3 sequence is 16 residues long. J was trimmed by 5 bases and V by 1 base; bases with no gene match: 8. For the CDR3, the DNA is TGTGCCAGCAGCTTAGGGGGAGGGTTAGTTCACAATGAGCAGTTCTTC. Its protein product is CASSLGGGLVHNEQFF.

The chain employs TRBV4-1 and TRBJ2-1, with 8 bases lining up with TRBD2. Germline CDR1 MGHRA, CDR2 YSYEKL. J lost 8 bases, V lost 1 base, and 1 base had no gene match. This CDR3 is 13 amino acids long. The DNA for the CDR3 is TGCGCCAGCAGCCAAGTGACTAGCGATGAGCAGTTCTTC. The encoded protein is CASSQVTSDEQFF.

This clone appeared a few times. The same CDR3 is also encoded by other DNA sequences in this sample. The chain joins TRBV5-1 to TRBJ2-6; 7 nucleotides line up with TRBD1. Germline loops: CDR1 SGHRS, CDR2 YFSETQ. V gave up 0 bases and J gave up 4 bases; unmatched junction bases: 13. CDR3 length equals 19 residues. CDR3 nucleotides: TGCGCCAGCAGCTTGGGGACAGGTGGCTCTCTCTCGGGGGCCAACGTCCTGACTTTC. This encodes CASSLGTGGSLSGANVLTF. Filled out from reference TRBV5-1 and TRBJ2-6, the complete variable domain reads KAGVTQTPRYLIKTRGQQVTLSCSPISGHRSVSWYQQTPGQGLQFLFEYFSETQRNKGNFPGRFSGRQFSNSRSEMNVSTLELGDSALYLCASSLGTGGSLSGANVLTFGAGSRLTVL.

This chain uses TRBV29-1 with TRBJ1-1; perhaps TRBD1 as D (6 bases). V was cut by 6 bases and J by 0 bases, with 11 bases left in between. Germline V gene data show CDR1 as SQVTM and CDR2 as ANQGSEA. This CDR3 is 13 amino acids long. CDR3 amino acids: CSVQGVLNTEAFF. CDR3 bases: TGCAGCGTACAGGGAGTCCTGAACACTGAAGCTTTCTTT.

The V gene is TRBV30, the J gene TRBJ2-7; 7 bases match TRBD2. Germline-derived CDR1 and CDR2 are GTSNPN and SVGIG (reference sequence). The CDR3 totals 13 residues. V shed 4 bases, J shed 0 bases, and the junction held 3 bases outside the gene matches. In nucleotides, the CDR3 is TGTGCCTGGACCAGCGGGGACTCCTACGAGCAGTACTTC. This encodes CAWTSGDSYEQYF. Using reference TRBV30 and TRBJ2-7 for the parts outside the CDR3, the full variable domain is SQTIHQWPATLVQPVGSPLSLECTVEGTSNPNLYWYRQAAGRGLQLLFYSVGIGQISSEVPQNLSASRPQDRQFILSSKKLLLSDSGFYLCAWTSGDSYEQYFGPGTRLTVT.

This clone was recorded a few times. The gene calls are TRBV7-2 and TRBJ1-1; D is undetermined. Trimming removed 5 bases from V and 6 bases from J, with 10 bases in between. From germline, CDR1 is SGHTA and CDR2 FQGNSA. The CDR3 has 12 residues. The CDR3: CASSQNGPEAFF. The DNA of the CDR3 is TGTGCCAGCAGCCAGAATGGTCCTGAAGCTTTCTTT.

In this sample, this clone turned up once. This chain connects TRBV27 to TRBJ1-5; 11 bases agree with TRBD1. Germline-derived CDR1 and CDR2 are MNHEY and SMNVEV (reference sequence). The CDR3 spans 14 residues. J gave up 7 bases and V 5 bases, and 4 bases lay outside the gene matches. CDR3 bases: TGTGCCAGCAGTCGGACAGGGGGCGGCCAGCCCCAGCATTTT. Translation: CASSRTGGGQPQHF.

The rearrangement uses TRBV5-1 and TRBJ2-5; a possible D gene is TRBD1 (5 bases). Germline V lookup: CDR1 SGHRS, CDR2 YFSETQ. The CDR3 length is 13 residues. V lost 4 bases to trimming and J lost 2 bases, with 9 bases between them. The CDR3 reads CASSATAQETQYF. The CDR3 bases are TGCGCCAGCAGCGCGACAGCACAAGAGACCCAGTACTTC.

The chain uses TRBV7-3 and TRBJ1-3; weak D call: TRBD1 (5 bases). This CDR3 has 15 amino acids. Trimming removed 6 bases from V and 0 bases from J, with 12 bases in between. Germline assignment: CDR1 SGHTA and CDR2 FQGTGA. CDR3 region: CASSQAGGSGNTIYF. CDR3 nucleotides: TGTGCCAGCAGTCAAGCCGGGGGCTCTGGAAACACCATATATTTT.

There are a few counts of this clone. The chain joins TRBV4-3 to TRBJ2-1; 10 bases align to TRBD2. The germline V gene has CDR1 LGHNA and CDR2 YSLEER. The trim removed 4 bases at V and 3 bases at J, leaving 3 bases unmatched. CDR3 length equals 15 residues. CDR3 in amino acids: CASSPLAGDYNEQFF. CDR3 DNA sequence: TGCGCCAGCAGCCCTCTAGCGGGGGACTACAATGAGCAGTTCTTC.

The chain carries TRBV6-5 and TRBJ1-3; the match to TRBD1 covers 7 bases. This CDR3 comprises 15 residues. The V gene's germline CDR1 is MNHEY and CDR2 SVGAGI. V lost 5 bases, J lost 3 bases, and 7 bases stayed unmatched. DNA for the CDR3: TGTGCCAGCAGTCCACAGGGGATAGGTGGAAACACCATATATTTT. Amino acids: CASSPQGIGGNTIYF.

The rearrangement joins TRBV11-2 to TRBJ1-1; D uncertain. Per the germline V gene, CDR1 is SGHAT and CDR2 is FQNNGV. The CDR3 has 12 amino acids. Trimming left V 2 bases short and J 1 base short, with 2 bases between. The CDR3 DNA reads as TGTGCCAGCAGCTTACAGAACACTGAAGCTTTCTTT. Translated: CASSLQNTEAFF. Variable domain in full (rest from reference TRBV11-2 and TRBJ1-1): EAGVAQSPRYKIIEKRQSVAFWCNPISGHATLYWYQQILGQGPKLLIQFQNNGVVDDSQLPKDRFSAERLKGVDSTLKIQPAKLEDSAVYLCASSLQNTEAFFGQGTRLTVV.

This clone was recorded once. The rearrangement joins TRBV11-2 to TRBJ1-2; 7 bases map to TRBD1. The V gene's germline CDR1 is SGHAT and CDR2 FQNNGV. This CDR3 region has 11 residues. Trimming at V came to 5 bases and at J to 10 bases, leaving 4 bases not matched to a gene. The CDR3 protein is CASSRQGTYTF. The CDR3 bases are TGTGCCAGCAGCAGACAGGGTACCTACACCTTC.

V and J are TRBV7-3 and TRBJ1-6; TRBD1 matches 9 bases. CDR3 size: 14 residues. V shed 5 bases, J shed 7 bases, and the junction held 3 bases outside the gene matches. CDR1 is SGHTA and CDR2 is FQGTGA in the germline V gene. CDR3 in DNA: TGTGCCAGCAGCGCGGGACAGGGAAATTCACCCCTCCACTTT. It yields the protein CASSAGQGNSPLHF. The full variable domain, completed using reference TRBV7-3 and TRBJ1-6, is GAGVSQTPSNKVTEKGKYVELRCDPISGHTALYWYRQSLGQGPEFLIYFQGTGAADDSGLPNDRFFAVRPEGSVSTLKIQRTERGDSAVYLCASSAGQGNSPLHFGNGTRLTVT.

This clone was recorded only once. CDR3 bases: TGTGCCAGCAGCAAAGGGTTACAGGGGACCCCTGAAGCTTCCTTT. Its protein product is CASSKGLQGTPEASF. The chain employs TRBV21-1 and TRBJ1-1; TRBD1 is taken as the D call from the table, unchecked against the DNA. TRBV21-1 is annotated as a pseudogene. The CDR3 covers 15 residues.

This chain links TRBV5-4 with TRBJ2-7, with D possibly TRBD2 on 6 matching bases. The germline CDR1 and CDR2 sequences are SGHNT and YYREEE (reference sequence). Trimming took off 3 bases at V and 4 bases at J, with 11 bases between the two ends. The CDR3 covers 13 residues. CDR3 sequence (DNA): TGTGCCAGCAGCTCGCAGGGAGGATACGAGCAGTACTTC. Protein product: CASSSQGGYEQYF.

This clone showed up just once. The rearrangement links TRBV4-1 to TRBJ1-2; TRBD1 might be the D (6 bases). The V end lost 0 bases, the J end lost 5 bases, and 10 bases lay between the germline ends. The CDR3 has 14 residues. The V gene's germline CDR1 is MGHRA and CDR2 YSYEKL. In DNA form, the CDR3 reads TGCGCCAGCAGCCAAGAGCAGGGGCCGTATGGCTACACCTTC. Translating it yields CASSQEQGPYGYTF.

This chain connects TRBV27 to TRBJ2-7; tentative D call: TRBD2 (5 bases). The CDR3 has 16 amino acids. Germline V gene data show CDR1 as MNHEY and CDR2 as SMNVEV (reference sequence). Trimming left V 6 bases short and J 0 bases short, with 18 bases between. This CDR3 reads CASSSSLLGSSYEQYF. CDR3 DNA sequence: TGTGCCAGCAGCTCTTCACTGCTGGGGAGCTCCTACGAGCAGTACTTC.

The rearrangement uses TRBV6-5 and TRBJ1-2; 8 bases map to TRBD1. In germline, CDR1 is MNHEY, CDR2 SVGAGI. The V gene end was trimmed by 6 bases and the J gene end by 5 bases; junction bases not matched to a gene: 5. The length of the CDR3 is 13 residues. The CDR3 coding sequence is TGTGCCAGCAGATCAACAGGGGGGTATGGCTACACCTTC. This sequence encodes CASRSTGGYGYTF.

The V gene is TRBV10-3, the J gene TRBJ2-5; TRBD2 matches 9 bases. Germline V gives CDR1 ENHRY, CDR2 SYGVKD. The CDR3 has 15 residues. V lost 6 bases, J lost 7 bases, and 12 bases stayed unmatched. The CDR3 region is CAIRGERGAPVTQYF. CDR3 sequence (DNA): TGTGCCATCAGGGGAGAGCGGGGGGCTCCGGTGACCCAGTACTTC.

This chain links TRBV7-2 with TRBJ2-7; 8 bases map to TRBD1. The junction had 3 bases not matched to a gene; V was cut back by 1 base and J by 1 base. The CDR3 length is 15 residues. Germline V gene data show CDR1 as SGHTA and CDR2 as FQGNSA. The CDR3 bases are TGTGCCAGCAGCTTAGTCGGGACAGGATCCTACGAGCAGTACTTC. It codes for CASSLVGTGSYEQYF.

The V gene is TRBV5-4, the J gene TRBJ2-7; 7 bases are shared with TRBD1. The CDR3 covers 14 residues. Germline CDR1 is SGHNT and CDR2 is YYREEE (reference sequence). V lost 1 base to trimming and J lost 0 bases; unmatched junction nucleotides: 1. DNA of the CDR3: TGTGCCAGCAGCTTGTGGGACAGCTCCTACGAGCAGTACTTC. Protein product: CASSLWDSSYEQYF. Full variable domain (missing parts from reference TRBV5-4 and TRBJ2-7): ETGVTQSPTHLIKTRGQQVTLRCSSQSGHNTVSWYQQALGQGPQFIFQYYREEENGRGNFPPRFSGLQFPNYSSELNVNALELDDSALYLCASSLWDSSYEQYFGPGTRLTVT.

The genes are TRBV27 and TRBJ1-1; D is ambiguous. Germline-derived CDR1 and CDR2 are MNHEY and SMNVEV (reference sequence). The CDR3 covers 15 residues. V shed 6 bases and J shed 4 bases, with 18 bases lying between them. This CDR3 is CASSAGLVRSTEAFF. The CDR3 region has the DNA TGTGCCAGCAGCGCTGGCCTGGTGAGGTCCACTGAAGCTTTCTTT.

The chain employs TRBV7-2 and TRBJ1-4, with 7 nucleotides matching TRBD1. The CDR3 runs 15 residues. J gave up 5 bases and V 2 bases, and 5 bases lay outside the gene matches. Germline lookup yields CDR1 SGHTA and CDR2 FQGNSA. The CDR3 region has the DNA TGTGCCAGCAGCTTATTGGGGACAGTAAATGAAAAACTGTTTTTT. It specifies CASSLLGTVNEKLFF.